What follows are 5 T cell receptor beta chains derived from one specimen sequenced in a study of response to subunit inactivated influenza vaccine. One entry per CDR3 protein results from TCRdb running MiXCR on the RT-PCR reads. The profile shows about 160,000 distinct CDR3 sequences, 9.5% to 13% of them singletons. The sequencing here drew on non-naive T cells sorted from PBMCs, taken about 6 weeks after vaccination. All receptors come from a man between 45 and 60 years old who received an inactivated influenza vaccine.

This clonotype was seen a few times. This rearrangement joins TRBV14 to TRBJ2-1, with a weak D call TRBD1 (5 bases). Looked up from germline, CDR1 is SGHDN and CDR2 is FVKESK. The CDR3 sequence is 16 residues long. The ends were cut back, 2 bases at V and 0 bases at J, with 11 bases in the middle. The CDR3 bases are TGTGCCAGCAGCCAATACAGGTTGAGCTCCTACAATGAGCAGTTCTTC. This encodes CASSQYRLSSYNEQFF.

The chain combines TRBV20-1 with TRBJ1-4; maybe TRBD1 (5 bases). Trimming took off 5 bases at V and 5 bases at J, with 15 bases between the two ends. This CDR3 comprises 14 residues. The germline V gene has CDR1 DFQATT and CDR2 SNEGSKA (reference sequence). CDR3 in amino acids: CSAPKRGLNEKLFF. The CDR3 DNA reads as TGCAGTGCTCCCAAGAGGGGACTAAATGAAAAACTGTTTTTT.

The CDR3 DNA follows: TGTGCCAGCAGCTTGGGTAGCGGCCCTGAGCAGTTCTTC. It yields the protein CASSLGSGPEQFF. This chain connects TRBV7-3 to TRBJ2-1; weak D call: TRBD2 (6 bases). Trimming took 3 bases from V and 9 from J, leaving 12 bases between them. This CDR3 contains 13 residues. The germline CDR1 and CDR2 sequences are SGHTA and FQGTGA.

This clonotype was picked up many times. V and J are TRBV12-3 or TRBV12-4 and TRBJ2-2; 11 nucleotides line up with TRBD2. Trimming took 5 bases from V and 5 from J; bases not matched to a gene: 4. This CDR3 contains 15 residues. CDR3 in amino acids: CASSPRLAGTGELFF. CDR3 sequence (DNA): TGTGCCAGCAGTCCTCGACTAGCGGGGACCGGGGAGCTGTTTTTT.

This clonotype was picked up many times. The chain joins TRBV29-1 to TRBJ2-1; 8 nucleotides agree with TRBD1. Germline loops: CDR1 SQVTM, CDR2 ANQGSEA. J lost 6 bases, V lost 6 bases, and 1 base had no gene match. The CDR3 is made up of 11 amino acids. For the CDR3, the DNA is TGCAGCGTGGACAGGGCCAATGAGCAGTTCTTC. Translated: CSVDRANEQFF.